This T cell receptor beta chain was obtained from a study of blood T cells in healthy people across ages. In regard to this clonotype: What it binds is not known.

The CDR3 is 16 residues long. Germline V gene sequence: CDR1 SGHRS, CDR2 YFSETQ. Losses at the gene ends were 2 bases for V and 3 bases for J; bases not matched to a gene: 4. Through a sample-barcoded 5' primer and a J-beta primer mix, a second PCR was run for roughly 7 to 11 cycles. Each CDR3 protein gets one entry after TCRdb re-called the 5' RACE reads with MiXCR. The top ten hold around 4% of the sample, which has approximately 1.5 million distinct CDR3 sequences, 40% to 45% seen once. Study observations and caveats: The study could not conclusively compare naive and antigen-experienced cells, given its unsorted PBMCs.

Extractions gave at least 5.5 micrograms of total RNA per sample. This rearrangement joins TRBV5-1 to TRBJ1-6; TRBD1 aligns across 8 bases. This clonotype originated in a young woman in good health. The specimen sequenced was blood. The CDR3 DNA sequence: TGCGCCAGCAGCTTTCAGGGGGCGAACTATAATTCACCCCTCCACTTT. Translating gives CASSFQGANYNSPLHF.